Sequencing of this T cell receptor (beta chain) was carried out in a study of beta chain features in type 1 diabetes. Study-level results: TCRB CDR3s from Type 1 diabetes patients were moderately but significantly shorter in all four CD4+ subsets. It was not settled here whether HLA type affects TCRB rearrangement.

The germline V and J ends were trimmed by 1 base and 0 bases, with 11 bases remaining between them. CDR1 is SGHNT, CDR2 YYREEE, per germline (reference sequence). The CDR3 sequence is 16 residues long. Sequencing targeted expressed TCRB transcripts, as all isolated RNA had been reverse transcribed. Profiled with immunoSEQ multiplex PCR; TCRdb holds only in-frame clones, not every one. The sample carries over 650,000 clones, 11% to 15% recorded once. This clone was counted a few times. Its antigen is not known. The TCR sequence derives from a young man with type 1 diabetes. The rearrangement links TRBV5-4 to TRBJ2-1, with a tentative D call TRBD2 (5 bases). The source material was naive CD4+ T cells from blood. In DNA, the CDR3 is TGTGCCAGCAGCTTGAGAAGCGGCGGCTCCTACAATGAGCAGTTCTTC. It codes for CASSLRSGGSYNEQFF.